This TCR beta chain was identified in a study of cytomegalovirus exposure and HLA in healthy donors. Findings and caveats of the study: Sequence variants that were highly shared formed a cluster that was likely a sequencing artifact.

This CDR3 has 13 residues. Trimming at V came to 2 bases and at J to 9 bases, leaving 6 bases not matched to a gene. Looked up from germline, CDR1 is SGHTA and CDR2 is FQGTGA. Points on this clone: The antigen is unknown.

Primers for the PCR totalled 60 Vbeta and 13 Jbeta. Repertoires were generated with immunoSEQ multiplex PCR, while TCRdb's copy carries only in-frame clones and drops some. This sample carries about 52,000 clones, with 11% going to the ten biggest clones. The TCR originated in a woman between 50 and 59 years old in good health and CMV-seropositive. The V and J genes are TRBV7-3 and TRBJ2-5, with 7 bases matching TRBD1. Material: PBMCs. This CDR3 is CASSLYSQGAQYF. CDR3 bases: TGTGCCAGCAGCTTATATAGCCAGGGGGCCCAGTACTTC.